The next 18 T cell receptor beta chains were all read from a single sample in a study of T cell repertoires in cytomegalovirus infection. TCRdb ran MiXCR on the reads and lists one entry per CDR3 protein. Found here are about a million distinct CDR3 sequences, roughly a third of them singletons; the top ten hold roughly 13%. The antigens these receptors bind are not known. This material consisted of cultured CD8+ T cells from PBMCs, taken from culture after CMV antigen stimulation. The receptors originated from a human donor in good health (CMV status not recorded). Some clones in this sample may be carry-over from other donors' samples.

This clonotype was recorded only once. This could be a read error, since a much larger clone is one nucleotide away. V is TRBV19 and J is TRBJ1-1, with 9 bases that match TRBD1. The CDR3 runs 14 residues. Per germline, CDR1 LNHDA and CDR2 SQIVND (reference sequence). For the CDR3, the DNA is TGTGCCAATAGTATCGGGACAGGGATGACTGAAGCTTTCTTT. Translation gives CANSIGTGMTEAFF.

About this clonotype itself: The germline gene is not matched at one end of the junction; a read error may be the cause. J is TRBJ2-7 and V is TRBV6-8; a weak D match, TRBD1 (5 bases). Looked up from germline, CDR1 is MNHGY and CDR2 is SAAAGT. The CDR3 covers 16 residues. The CDR3 DNA is TGTGCCAGCAGCCTTAGACGACAGACACCCTCCTACAAGCAGTACTTC. It specifies CASSLRRQTPSYKQYF.

This clonotype has ten or more counts. CDR3 region: CASSLGGYYEQYF. CDR3 nucleotide sequence: TGTGCCAGCAGCTTAGGCGGTTACTACGAGCAGTACTTC. This chain joins TRBV7-2 and TRBJ2-7; the D is unclear. Germline V gene sequence: CDR1 SGHTA, CDR2 FQGNSA. This CDR3 contains 13 residues. Trimming took 1 base from V and 3 from J, leaving 7 bases between them.

This clonotype came up many times. This rearrangement joins TRBV7-8 to TRBJ1-6; a weak D match, TRBD1 (6 bases). The germline V gene has CDR1 SGHVS and CDR2 FQNEAQ. V lost 3 bases to trimming and J lost 5 bases, with 14 bases between them. The CDR3 is 16 residues long. CDR3 in DNA: TGTGCCAGCAGCTTCAAGGGGGTCCGGGATAATTCACCCCTCCACTTT. It encodes CASSFKGVRDNSPLHF.

This chain uses TRBV27 with TRBJ1-3; no firm D call. Germline V lookup: CDR1 MNHEY, CDR2 SMNVEV (reference sequence). Deletions cut 10 bases from V and 0 bases from J, with 13 bases between. The CDR3 runs to 14 residues. The CDR3 bases are TGTGCCACCAGCAACCACTTCTCTGGAAACACCATATATTTT. Protein product: CATSNHFSGNTIYF.

DNA of the CDR3: TGTGCCAGCAGCCACCCAGGGGGTATTTTTCAGCCCCAGCATTTT. Its protein is CASSHPGGIFQPQHF. The chain links TRBV5-8 to TRBJ1-5; 7 bases align to TRBD1. This CDR3 is built from 15 residues. Trimming took 4 bases from V and 6 from J; bases not matched to a gene: 10. Germline lookup yields CDR1 SGHTS and CDR2 YDEGEE.

This clonotype has more than one count but fewer than ten. This rearrangement joins TRBV6-6 to TRBJ2-1; D may be TRBD1 (5 bases). V gave up 2 bases and J gave up 3 bases, with 14 bases separating them. CDR3 length equals 16 residues. Germline values: CDR1 MNHNY, CDR2 SVGAGI (reference sequence). The CDR3 is CASSYVAGPDYNEQFF. The CDR3 DNA sequence: TGTGCCAGCAGTTACGTGGCAGGGCCTGACTACAATGAGCAGTTCTTC.

This clonotype was detected only a few times. The chain carries TRBV7-9 and TRBJ1-6; D not resolved. Per germline, CDR1 SEHNR and CDR2 FQNEAQ (reference sequence). V gave up 1 base and J gave up 6 bases, with 10 bases separating them. The CDR3 is 15 amino acids. Here the CDR3 DNA reads TGTGCCAGCAGCTTAGTGGGTATCGGTAATTCACCCCTCCACTTT. It encodes CASSLVGIGNSPLHF.

This clonotype appeared many times. The chain employs TRBV4-2 and TRBJ2-1; the match to TRBD2 covers 13 bases. The CDR3 runs to 21 residues. J lost 0 bases, V lost 3 bases, and 14 bases had no gene match. Looked up from germline, CDR1 is LGHNA and CDR2 is YNFKEQ. The CDR3 coding sequence is TGTGCCAGCAGCCAGTTTTTCTCCGGGACTAGCGGGGCGTACTCCTACAATGAGCAGTTCTTC. Its translation: CASSQFFSGTSGAYSYNEQFF.

Ten or more counts support this clonotype. The chain uses TRBV7-8 and TRBJ1-2; 8 nucleotides align to TRBD1. J gave up 3 bases and V 0 bases, and 3 bases lay outside the gene matches. Germline CDR1 and CDR2: SGHVS and FQNEAQ. CDR3 length: 15 residues. For the CDR3, the DNA is TGTGCCAGCAGCTTAGCGGAGACAGGGGACTATGGCTACACCTTC. Translation: CASSLAETGDYGYTF.

This clonotype was seen ten or more times. The chain couples TRBV7-3 to TRBJ1-1; no clear D. CDR3 length: 13 residues. V lost 3 bases and J lost 0, with 5 bases in between. Germline CDR1 and CDR2: SGHTA and FQGTGA. The CDR3, as DNA: TGTGCCAGCAGCTTGACACTGAACACTGAAGCTTTCTTT. This translates into CASSLTLNTEAFF.

This clonotype came up many times. The chain employs TRBV7-2 and TRBJ2-7; 9 bases are shared with TRBD1. J was trimmed by 1 base and V by 3 bases; bases with no gene match: 1. The germline V gene encodes CDR1 SGHTA and CDR2 FQGNSA. This CDR3 region has 14 residues. The CDR3 bases are TGTGCCAGCAGCTTTGGGACAGGGTCCTACGAGCAGTACGTC. Its translation is CASSFGTGSYEQYV.

Remarks on this clonotype: A read error is possible here, since a much larger clone lies one base away. The V gene is TRBV5-6, the J gene TRBJ2-6; D is perhaps TRBD1 (5 bases). CDR1 is SGHDT, CDR2 YYEEEE, per germline. The CDR3 sequence is 17 residues long. For the CDR3, the DNA is TGTGCCAGCAGCTGGGTTAGTAGGGGCTCTGGGACCAACGTCCTGACTTTC. Its translation: CASSWVSRGSGTNVLTF.

CDR3 sequence (DNA): TGTGCCAGCAGCTTCGCCGGGGGTAATGAGCAGTTCTTC. The encoded protein is CASSFAGGNEQFF. J is TRBJ2-1 and V is TRBV11-2; maybe TRBD2 (6 bases). The germline V gene has CDR1 SGHAT and CDR2 FQNNGV. Deletions cut 3 bases from V and 7 bases from J, with 10 bases between. The CDR3 covers 13 residues.

The genes are TRBV20-1 and TRBJ2-3; D is undetermined. This CDR3 is built from 14 residues. The ends were cut back, 0 bases at V and 0 bases at J, with 7 bases in the middle. CDR1 DFQATT and CDR2 SNEGSKA come from the germline V gene (reference sequence). DNA for the CDR3: TGCAGTGCTAGAGACCGCAAAAGCACAGATACGCAGTATTTT. Encoded protein: CSARDRKSTDTQYF.

This clonotype was observed many times. V is TRBV12-3 or TRBV12-4 and J is TRBJ2-5; the match to TRBD1 covers 7 bases. The CDR3 sequence is 15 residues long. V shed 5 bases, J shed 1 base, and the junction held 7 bases outside the gene matches. CDR3 sequence (DNA): TGTGCCAGCAGTGCACCGACAGGGTCCCAAGAGACCCAGTACTTC. Translating gives CASSAPTGSQETQYF.

J is TRBJ2-3 and V is TRBV24-1; perhaps TRBD2 as D (7 bases). CDR3 length: 14 amino acids. Germline V gives CDR1 KGHDR, CDR2 SFDVKD. V lost 4 bases and J lost 7, with 14 bases in between. Here the CDR3 reads CATSDPGGQYTQYF. As DNA, the CDR3 is TGTGCCACCAGTGACCCGGGGGGCCAATATACGCAGTATTTT.

The chain has TRBV6-5 and TRBJ2-3; no definite D call. Trimming shortened V by 7 bases and J by 1 base, and 15 bases separated the two germline ends. CDR1 is MNHEY, CDR2 SVGAGI, per germline. This CDR3 has 15 residues. The CDR3 sequence: CASTLIVPRTDTQYF. The CDR3 DNA reads TGTGCCAGCACCCTGATAGTTCCCCGCACAGATACGCAGTATTTT.